One sample yielded the 14 T cell receptor beta chains listed below, sequenced in a study of shared clonotypes between healthy human individuals. Method: immunoSEQ multiplex PCR; TCRdb's copy keeps in-frame clones and lacks some. This sample has 1,500,000 or so clones, with 98% found just once. The sequenced sample was naive CD4+ T cells sorted from blood. Subset reported: CD45RA+ positively selected. The source of these receptors is a man aged 30 to 45 in good health.

This sequence joins TRBV2 and TRBJ2-7, with 8 bases aligning to TRBD1. The CDR3 is 11 residues long. Per germline, CDR1 SNHLY and CDR2 FYNNEI. V dropped 10 bases and J dropped 7; count of bases not matched to a gene: 6. Here the CDR3 reads CAILRQGEQYF. The CDR3 region has the DNA TGTGCCATCCTAAGACAGGGGGAGCAGTACTTC.

The V call is TRBV30, the J call TRBJ1-1; D remains ambiguous. The germline CDR1 and CDR2 sequences are GTSNPN and SVGIG (reference sequence). This CDR3 comprises 12 residues. V lost 7 bases to trimming and J lost 5 bases, with 14 bases between them. The CDR3 coding sequence is TGTGCCTCTTCCGCAGGTTGGACTGAAGCTTTCTTT. It yields the protein CASSAGWTEAFF.

Comment on this clone: Other DNA sequences within the sample encode an identical CDR3. The J gene is TRBJ2-1, the V gene TRBV7-3; weak D call: TRBD2 (5 bases). Germline CDR1 SGHTA, CDR2 FQGTGA. CDR3 length: 14 amino acids. V lost 5 bases and J lost 1, with 9 bases in between. The CDR3 here is CASSRTGSYNEQFF. The CDR3 DNA reads TGTGCCAGCAGCCGGACGGGATCCTACAATGAGCAGTTCTTC.

The chain recombines TRBV4-1 with TRBJ2-5, with D possibly being TRBD1 (5 bases). Judging by the DNA end, TRBJ2-7 fits better; the J call may be wrong. Germline V lookup: CDR1 MGHRA, CDR2 YSYEKL. This CDR3 is 14 amino acids long. CDR3 sequence reads: CASSQVGQTYEQYF. As DNA, the CDR3 is TGCGCCAGCAGCCAAGTGGGGCAGACCTACGAGCAGTACTTC.

The gene calls are TRBV30 and TRBJ2-2; D uncertain. V was clipped by 2 bases and J by 7 bases, with 5 bases between them. Per germline, CDR1 GTSNPN and CDR2 SVGIG (reference sequence). The CDR3 length is 11 residues. CDR3 bases: TGTGCCTGGAGTAGGATCGGGGAGCTGTTTTTT. Amino acids: CAWSRIGELFF.

This clone occurred once. The V and J genes are TRBV29-1 and TRBJ2-2; a possible D gene is TRBD1 (5 bases). CDR3 size: 12 residues. Trimming removed 5 bases at V and 6 bases at J, with 10 bases between. Germline CDR1 reads SQVTM; CDR2 reads ANQGSEA. The CDR3 nucleotides are TGCAGCGTTAGGGAAGGGGCCGGGGAGCTGTTTTTT. This encodes CSVREGAGELFF.

Concerning this clone itself: Additional DNA sequences in this sample encode the identical CDR3. V usage is TRBV9 and J usage is TRBJ1-3; D gene uncertain. Per the germline V gene, CDR1 is SGDLS and CDR2 is YYNGEE. This CDR3 has 14 amino acids. V was trimmed by 3 bases and J by 2 bases, leaving 9 bases between them. This chain's CDR3 is CASSEGLAGNTIYF. The CDR3 DNA sequence: TGTGCCAGCAGCGAAGGGTTGGCTGGAAACACCATATATTTT. The full variable domain, rest sourced from reference TRBV9 and TRBJ1-3, is DSGVTQTPKHLITATGQRVTLRCSPRSGDLSVYWYQQSLDQGLQFLIQYYNGEERAKGNILERFSAQQFPDLHSELNLSSLELGDSALYFCASSEGLAGNTIYFGEGSWLTVV.

The rearrangement links TRBV11-2 to TRBJ2-7; 7 positions match TRBD2. CDR3 length: 16 residues. Germline values: CDR1 SGHAT, CDR2 FQNNGV. Unmatched junction bases numbered 8, after V lost 1 base and J lost 2 bases. CDR3 sequence reads: CASSLVRGGGPYEQYF. The CDR3 DNA follows: TGTGCCAGCAGCTTAGTTCGGGGCGGGGGACCCTACGAGCAGTACTTC.

The chain carries TRBV19 and TRBJ1-1, with unresolved D. Germline CDR1 reads LNHDA; CDR2 reads SQIVND (reference sequence). This CDR3 is built from 13 residues. Deletions cut 5 bases from V and 3 bases from J, with 10 bases between. CDR3 nucleotide sequence: TGTGCCAGTAGTCAGATCGGCTACACTGAAGCTTTCTTT. This translates into CASSQIGYTEAFF.

This chain uses TRBV7-6 with TRBJ1-1; D might be TRBD1 (5 bases). CDR3 size: 15 residues. Deletions cut 5 bases from V and 3 bases from J, with 16 bases between. The germline CDR1 and CDR2 sequences are SGHVS and FNYEAQ. The CDR3 reads CASSPSSVRDTEAFF. The CDR3 DNA follows: TGTGCCAGCAGCCCCAGCTCGGTCAGGGACACTGAAGCTTTCTTT.

This chain joins TRBV18 and TRBJ2-7; TRBD2 aligns across 9 bases. CDR1 is KGHSH and CDR2 is LQKENI in the germline V gene. There are 13 residues in the CDR3. V gave up 2 bases and J gave up 6 bases; unmatched junction bases: 2. The CDR3 coding sequence is TGTGCCAGCTCACCAGGGACTAGCCCCGAGCAGTACTTC. Its translation: CASSPGTSPEQYF.

This rearrangement joins TRBV7-9 to TRBJ1-2; D gene unclear. This CDR3 is 14 amino acids long. In germline, CDR1 is SEHNR, CDR2 FQNEAQ (reference sequence). The V end was cut by 1 base, the J end by 5 bases, with 11 bases between. DNA for the CDR3: TGTGCCAGCAGCTTAGTGCGCCCGGATTATGGCTACACCTTC. Translation gives CASSLVRPDYGYTF.

The chain combines TRBV28 with TRBJ2-7, with D perhaps being TRBD1 or TRBD2 (5 bases each). Trimming left V 7 bases short and J 2 bases short, with 15 bases between. From germline, CDR1 is MDHEN and CDR2 SYDVKM. This CDR3 comprises 14 residues. CDR3 residues: CASNAGTPAYEQYF. Here the CDR3 DNA reads TGTGCCAGCAACGCCGGGACCCCAGCCTACGAGCAGTACTTC. Complete variable domain (other parts from reference TRBV28 and TRBJ2-7): DVKVTQSSRYLVKRTGEKVFLECVQDMDHENMFWYRQDPGLGLRLIYFSYDVKMKEKGDIPEGYSVSREKKERFSLILESASTNQTSMYLCASNAGTPAYEQYFGPGTRLTVT.

The V gene is TRBV14, the J gene TRBJ2-3; TRBD2 matches 7 bases. The CDR3 sequence is 14 residues long. Unmatched junction bases numbered 5, after V lost 8 bases and J lost 0 bases. Germline CDR1 reads SGHDN; CDR2 reads FVKESK. CDR3 loop: CASVPAGSTDTQYF. In DNA, the CDR3 is TGTGCCAGCGTGCCAGCGGGAAGCACAGATACGCAGTATTTT.